At least ten counts were recorded for the clone carrying this T cell receptor beta chain. This entry comes from a study of T cells in Graves' hyperthyroidism and ophthalmopathy. Amplified TCR beta CDR3 regions came from RNA transcripts. First-round RT-PCR of the TCR CDR3 relied on the HTBI primer set. TCRdb passed the multiplex PCR reads through MiXCR, listing each CDR3 protein once. The sample consists of around 700,000 distinct CDR3 sequences, around a third of them appearing once. Subjects aged 18 to 65 presented with newly diagnosed hyperthyroidism of less than 2 months' duration. Clinical symptoms, serum thyroxine and TRAb, thyroid ultrasound and orbital computed tomography together formed the diagnostic basis. The V and J ends lost 3 bases and 0 bases respectively, with 15 bases between them. In germline, CDR1 is SQVTM, CDR2 ANQGSEA. This CDR3 has 15 amino acids.

The sequence came from a woman between 40 and 50 years old with Graves' hyperthyroidism. Sequencing was carried out using blood. The chain carries TRBV29-1 and TRBJ2-7; D is unresolved. The chain's CDR3 is CSVEGSAQSSYEQYF. CDR3 bases: TGCAGCGTTGAGGGCTCGGCGCAGAGCTCCTACGAGCAGTACTTC.